Listed here are 28 T cell receptor beta chains from one sample, sequenced in a study of T cells after yellow fever vaccination. Via MiXCR, TCRdb re-called the 5' RACE reads, giving one row per CDR3 protein. The data show about 210,000 distinct CDR3 sequences, under 3.5% seen once. The sequencing used CD4+ T cells sorted from PBMCs, collected 10 days after the yellow fever booster vaccination. These TCRs come from a man aged 18 to 30 who received the YFV17D yellow fever vaccine.

There are many counts of this clonotype. The chain uses TRBV18 and TRBJ1-5, with unresolved D. The CDR3 extends over 18 amino acids. Germline CDR1 is KGHSH and CDR2 is LQKENI. Trimming removed 3 bases at V and 2 bases at J, with 20 bases between. The CDR3 is CASSPGRGSRGGNQPQHF. CDR3 DNA: TGTGCCAGCTCACCCGGCCGGGGATCCCGCGGTGGCAATCAGCCCCAGCATTTT. The full variable domain, completed using reference TRBV18 and TRBJ1-5, is NAGVMQNPRHLVRRRGQEARLRCSPMKGHSHVYWYRQLPEEGLKFMVYLQKENIIDESGMPKERFSAEFPKEGPSILRIQQVVRGDSAAYFCASSPGRGSRGGNQPQHFGDGTRLSIL.

The sample holds a few counts of this clonotype. The V gene is TRBV7-8, the J gene TRBJ2-7; 11 positions match TRBD2. Per the germline V gene, CDR1 is SGHVS and CDR2 is FQNEAQ. The CDR3 extends over 14 amino acids. Unmatched junction bases numbered 9, after V lost 5 bases and J lost 9 bases. CDR3 nucleotides: TGTGCCAGCAGCCCCGGGACTAGCGGTGGTGGGCAGTACTTC. The encoded protein is CASSPGTSGGGQYF.

The rearrangement links TRBV20-1 to TRBJ2-1; TRBD1 aligns across 9 bases. V shed 4 bases, J shed 7 bases, and the junction held 11 bases outside the gene matches. Germline V gene sequence: CDR1 DFQATT, CDR2 SNEGSKA (reference sequence). There are 15 residues in the CDR3. The DNA of the CDR3 is TGCAGTGCTACAGTTCCGGGACAGGGTAGGAATGAGCAGTTCTTC. Translated, it gives CSATVPGQGRNEQFF.

This clonotype was picked up many times. The V gene is TRBV5-6, the J gene TRBJ2-7; 10 positions agree with TRBD1. V lost 1 base to trimming and J lost 2 bases; unmatched junction nucleotides: 9. The CDR3 loop spans 17 amino acids. Germline assignment: CDR1 SGHDT and CDR2 YYEEEE. CDR3 coding DNA: TGTGCCAGCAGCTTGCATGGGGACAGGGGAAGGACCTACGAGCAGTACGTC. Translated, it gives CASSLHGDRGRTYEQYV.

The chain uses TRBV29-1 and TRBJ2-3, with TRBD2 matching over 10 bases. Per germline, CDR1 SQVTM and CDR2 ANQGSEA. With 4 bases clipped from V and 4 bases from J, the junction kept 11 bases outside the gene matches. This CDR3 spans 16 amino acids. CDR3: CSVVSGGRWKADTQYF. Written as DNA, the CDR3 is TGCAGCGTTGTTAGCGGGGGGAGATGGAAGGCAGATACGCAGTATTTT.

This clonotype was recorded only once. V usage is TRBV12-5 and J usage is TRBJ2-3; TRBD1 is a possible D gene (6 bases). V was pared by 3 bases and J by 1 base, with 11 bases between. This CDR3 contains 15 residues. Germline CDR1 reads LGHNT; CDR2 reads FRNRAP. CDR3 region: CASGFNSGGTDTQYF. CDR3 DNA: TGTGCTAGTGGTTTTAACTCAGGGGGCACAGATACGCAGTATTTT. Together with reference TRBV12-5 and TRBJ2-3, the CDR3 gives the full variable domain: DARVTQTPRHKVTEMGQEVTMRCQPILGHNTVFWYRQTMMQGLELLAYFRNRAPLDDSGMPKDRFSAEMPDATLATLKIQPSEPRDSAVYFCASGFNSGGTDTQYFGPGTRLTVL.

The chain recombines TRBV11-1 with TRBJ2-5, with 8 bases that match TRBD1. The CDR3 extends over 14 amino acids. J was trimmed by 7 bases and V by 5 bases; bases with no gene match: 9. Per the germline V gene, CDR1 is SGHAT and CDR2 is FQDESV (reference sequence). The CDR3, as DNA: TGTGCCAGCAGCCCCGACAGGGGTGAGGGGACCCAGTACTTC. Translation gives CASSPDRGEGTQYF.

V and J are TRBV5-6 and TRBJ2-1, with 8 bases identical to TRBD1. CDR3 size: 16 residues. Germline V gene sequence: CDR1 SGHDT, CDR2 YYEEEE. V lost 2 bases, J lost 4 bases, and 8 bases stayed unmatched. CDR3 amino acids: CASSFRTGLLYNEQFF. DNA for the CDR3: TGTGCCAGCAGCTTCCGGACAGGGCTGTTGTACAATGAGCAGTTCTTC.

This clonotype was seen ten or more times. The rearrangement links TRBV20-1 to TRBJ1-5; D unclear. CDR1 DFQATT and CDR2 SNEGSKA come from the germline V gene (reference sequence). CDR3 length equals 13 residues. V was shortened by 5 bases and J by 4 bases, with 12 bases between the two germline ends. The CDR3 nucleotides are TGCAGTGCTTCCCACCCCAATAATCAGCCCCAGCATTTT. Translated, it gives CSASHPNNQPQHF.

This clonotype was recorded a few times. The chain uses TRBV5-4 and TRBJ1-2, with 12 positions matching TRBD1. This CDR3 contains 14 residues. Germline V gene sequence: CDR1 SGHNT, CDR2 YYREEE (reference sequence). V dropped 2 bases and J dropped 8; count of bases not matched to a gene: 4. The CDR3 nucleotides read TGTGCCAGCAGCTTCCGGGACAGGGGGCAAGGCTACACCTTC. Translating gives CASSFRDRGQGYTF. Full variable domain (rest looked up from reference TRBV5-4 and TRBJ1-2): ETGVTQSPTHLIKTRGQQVTLRCSSQSGHNTVSWYQQALGQGPQFIFQYYREEENGRGNFPPRFSGLQFPNYSSELNVNALELDDSALYLCASSFRDRGQGYTFGSGTRLTVV.

This rearrangement joins TRBV30 to TRBJ2-4, with D maybe TRBD1 (7 bases). CDR1 and CDR2 from the germline V gene are GTSNPN and SVGIG (reference sequence). This CDR3 has 13 residues. Deletions cut 8 bases from V and 1 base from J, with 12 bases between. The CDR3 loop is CAMEGAAKNIQYF. The CDR3 nucleotides read TGTGCCATGGAGGGGGCGGCCAAAAACATTCAGTACTTC.

There are a few counts of this clonotype. The chain carries TRBV7-9 and TRBJ1-4; 9 bases line up with TRBD1. Trimming removed 8 bases from V and 0 bases from J; junction bases left unmatched: 1. Germline-derived CDR1 and CDR2 are SEHNR and FQNEAQ (reference sequence). The CDR3 has 14 residues. CDR3 loop: CASGTGTTNEKLFF. The CDR3 DNA reads TGTGCCAGCGGGACAGGGACAACTAATGAAAAACTGTTTTTT. The full variable domain, in which reference TRBV7-9 and TRBJ1-4 provide the parts outside the CDR3, is DTGVSQNPRHKITKRGQNVTFRCDPISEHNRLYWYRQTLGQGPEFLTYFQNEAQLEKSRLLSDRFSAERPKGSFSTLEIQRTEQGDSAMYLCASGTGTTNEKLFFGSGTQLSVL.

The chain employs TRBV20-1 and TRBJ2-3, with a weak D call TRBD1 (5 bases). V dropped 5 bases and J dropped 2 bases, with 14 bases sitting between them. CDR1 is DFQATT, CDR2 SNEGSKA, per germline (reference sequence). The CDR3 sequence is 14 residues long. Here the CDR3 reads CSAPKGSATDTQYF. CDR3 in DNA: TGCAGTGCTCCCAAGGGGTCGGCCACAGATACGCAGTATTTT.

V and J are TRBV18 and TRBJ2-1; D is ambiguous. Germline-derived CDR1 and CDR2 are KGHSH and LQKENI. The length of the CDR3 is 15 residues. V was shortened by 3 bases and J by 4 bases, with 13 bases between the two germline ends. The CDR3 is CASSPPSSPYNEQFF. The DNA for the CDR3 is TGTGCCAGCTCACCGCCTAGTAGCCCTTACAATGAGCAGTTCTTC.

The rearrangement uses TRBV29-1 and TRBJ2-2; D ambiguous. V gave up 7 bases and J gave up 6 bases, with 6 bases separating them. Germline V lookup: CDR1 SQVTM, CDR2 ANQGSEA. This CDR3 has 10 amino acids. CDR3 DNA: TGCAGCGCCCGGTCCGGGGAGCTGTTTTTT. Its translation is CSARSGELFF.

This clonotype was counted many times. V usage is TRBV12-3 or TRBV12-4 and J usage is TRBJ1-2; weak D call: TRBD1 (5 bases). This CDR3 has 13 amino acids. V shed 3 bases and J shed 7 bases, with 12 bases lying between them. The CDR3 sequence is CASSLKTDGGYTF. CDR3 coding DNA: TGTGCCAGCAGTTTGAAGACAGATGGTGGCTACACCTTC.

This chain uses TRBV7-2 with TRBJ1-5; TRBD1 is a possible D gene (5 bases). V lost 5 bases, J lost 7 bases, and 18 bases lay in between. Looked up from germline, CDR1 is SGHTA and CDR2 is FQGNSA. The CDR3 sequence is 15 residues long. The CDR3 nucleotides read TGTGCCAGCAGCCCTAGGGTGGGGGACCGGCAGCCCCAGCATTTT. The encoded protein is CASSPRVGDRQPQHF.

This clonotype was observed a few times. The chain uses TRBV6-1 and TRBJ1-1; no firm D call. This CDR3 has 12 amino acids. Deletions cut 5 bases from V and 4 bases from J, with 8 bases between. Germline V gene sequence: CDR1 MNHNS, CDR2 SASEGT. CDR3 sequence: CASSYTATEAFF. The CDR3, as DNA: TGTGCCAGCAGTTATACGGCCACTGAAGCTTTCTTT.

This clonotype was seen a few times. The rearrangement links TRBV7-2 to TRBJ2-7, with 7 bases matching TRBD2. CDR3 size: 14 residues. Germline V gene sequence: CDR1 SGHTA, CDR2 FQGNSA. V dropped 5 bases and J dropped 3; count of bases not matched to a gene: 7. In DNA form, the CDR3 reads TGTGCCAGCAGCCGCGGGGGTCTTAGCTACGAGCAGTACGTC. This translates into CASSRGGLSYEQYV.

The chain carries TRBV2 and TRBJ1-2, with D tentatively TRBD1 (6 bases). The CDR3 runs 14 residues. Per the germline V gene, CDR1 is SNHLY and CDR2 is FYNNEI. V was trimmed by 9 bases and J by 3 bases, leaving 17 bases between them. The DNA for the CDR3 is TGTGCCAGGGATGCCCCGGGGGCGTACTATGGCTACACCTTC. It yields the protein CARDAPGAYYGYTF.

The rearrangement links TRBV30 to TRBJ1-1; 7 bases align to TRBD1. Germline CDR1 GTSNPN, CDR2 SVGIG (reference sequence). There are 13 residues in the CDR3. V shed 2 bases and J 8 bases; nucleotides not matched to a gene: 8. This CDR3 reads CAWSKGAIREAFF. The CDR3 coding sequence is TGTGCCTGGAGTAAGGGGGCAATTAGGGAAGCTTTCTTT.

This clonotype was observed a handful of times. J is TRBJ1-2 and V is TRBV28, with D unresolved. Germline-derived CDR1 and CDR2 are MDHEN and SYDVKM. Trimming stripped 2 bases from V and 8 bases from J, with 15 bases between. CDR3 length equals 14 residues. The CDR3 DNA reads as TGTGCCAGCAGTTTAAAGGCAGCCATTCGAGGCTACACCTTC. Amino acid sequence: CASSLKAAIRGYTF.

This clonotype showed up just a few times. The chain couples TRBV4-1 to TRBJ2-2, with D possibly matching TRBD2 (5 bases). The CDR3 has 14 amino acids. Between the trimmed V and J ends, which lost 4 bases and 7 bases, there was a span of 13 bases. Germline lookup yields CDR1 MGHRA and CDR2 YSYEKL. Written as DNA, the CDR3 is TGCGCCAGCAGCCCCCGGGGTATGGGCGGGGAGCTGTTTTTT. It encodes CASSPRGMGGELFF.

This clonotype was counted at least ten times. The rearrangement uses TRBV5-6 and TRBJ2-7; D is ambiguous. Germline assignment: CDR1 SGHDT and CDR2 YYEEEE. Trimming cost V 4 bases and J 3 bases, with 14 bases left between them. The CDR3 sequence is 14 residues long. CDR3 bases: TGTGCCAGCAGCAACCCCACAAGGATCTACGAGCAGTACGTC. It translates to CASSNPTRIYEQYV.

The chain links TRBV3-1 to TRBJ1-2; D gene unclear. Trimming took off 6 bases at V and 7 bases at J, with 12 bases between the two ends. Germline CDR1 is LGHDT and CDR2 is YNNKEL (reference sequence). This CDR3 has 12 residues. The CDR3 DNA sequence: TGTGCCAGCAGTTCCAGTGGTCGTGGCTACACCTTC. This sequence encodes CASSSSGRGYTF.

This clonotype was counted a few times. The J gene is TRBJ2-2, the V gene TRBV4-3, with a tentative D call TRBD2 (7 bases). V lost 0 bases and J 5 bases, leaving 13 bases between the germline ends. Looked up from germline, CDR1 is LGHNA and CDR2 is YSLEER. CDR3 length equals 16 residues. The CDR3 spells CASSQEFGGLTGELFF. For the CDR3, the DNA is TGCGCCAGCAGCCAAGAATTCGGGGGGCTTACCGGGGAGCTGTTTTTT.

At least ten counts were recorded for this clonotype. The chain links TRBV6-6 to TRBJ1-1; no firm D call. The CDR3 contains 12 residues. The germline gives CDR1 MNHNY, CDR2 SVGAGI (reference sequence). Trimming cost V 7 bases and J 7 bases, with 13 bases left between them. CDR3 residues: CASTPARREAFF. DNA of the CDR3: TGTGCCAGCACACCAGCCAGGCGTGAAGCTTTCTTT.

The V call is TRBV6-2 or TRBV6-3, the J call TRBJ2-5, with 13 positions matching TRBD2. Per the germline V gene, CDR1 is MNHEY and CDR2 is SVGEGT. There are 18 residues in the CDR3. The trim removed 5 bases at V and 2 bases at J, leaving 11 bases unmatched. The CDR3 sequence is CASSTRTSGGSVQETQYF. CDR3 DNA: TGTGCCAGCAGTACACGGACTAGCGGGGGATCTGTACAAGAGACCCAGTACTTC.